Listed here is a single T cell receptor (beta chain). Its antigen is still unknown. This sample is part of a study of cytomegalovirus exposure and HLA in healthy donors. Background on the study: An earlier analysis identified 120 million or so unique TCR beta sequences in 150 million to 200 million T cells.

Between the trimmed V and J ends, which lost 2 bases and 4 bases, there was a span of 4 bases. Germline V lookup: CDR1 SGHKS, CDR2 YYEKEE (reference sequence). The CDR3 consists of 11 residues. The primer mix had 60 Vbeta and 13 Jbeta primers. Measured with immunoSEQ multiplex PCR; TCRdb has only the in-frame clones, and not every one. This table has approximately 120,000 clones, around 81% appearing once. Study-wide results and limits: Presence/absence analyses assumed roughly uniform sequencing depth across donors, which may not hold. Specificity of a few CMV-associated chains for CMV antigens was verified in vitro.

Sample: PBMCs. The gene calls are TRBV5-5 and TRBJ2-7; D not resolved. This TCR was sampled from a young woman in good health and CMV-seronegative. CDR3 protein: CASSFYYEQYF. CDR3 in DNA: TGTGCCAGCAGCTTCTATTACGAGCAGTACTTC.